The rows below give T cell receptor beta chains drawn from one sample of a study of CD8+CD57+ T cells in acquired aplastic anemia. MiXCR was run by TCRdb on the reads, yielding one entry per CDR3 protein. The table shows about 150,000 distinct CDR3 sequences, with roughly 54% occurring only once. Material: sorted CD4+, CD8+, or CD8+CD57+ T cells (not recorded which) from PBMCs. The receptors here all came from a human donor with aplastic anemia. CDR3s leave out the opening cysteine and the closing phenylalanine or tryptophan. Fields, in order: V gene, CDR3 length, J gene, CDR3 protein.

>TRBV19|13|TRBJ2-7
ASSAGTGSSYEQY
>TRBV2|14|TRBJ1-4
ASSPRRLAGNEKLF
>TRBV7-2|13|TRBJ2-7
ASSYRTGTTYEQY
>TRBV2|15|TRBJ2-5
ASSEGIGGRYQETQY
>TRBV5-1|12|TRBJ1-6
ASSRTGSEPPLH
>TRBV4-1|11|TRBJ2-7
ASRGDGQYEQY
>TRBV29-1|12|TRBJ2-1
SVDPTGLYLEQF
>TRBV9|15|TRBJ2-6
ASSVTGGSSGANVLT
>TRBV29-1|12|TRBJ2-7
SSQEQGSPYEQY
>TRBV20-1|11|TRBJ2-3
SAPSGSTDTQY
>TRBV24-1|13|TRBJ2-3
ATSGSGGQTDTQY
>TRBV2|11|TRBJ2-5
ASIVLAEETQY
>TRBV20-1|12|TRBJ1-1
SARGEGGDTEAF
>TRBV29-1|11|TRBJ1-2
SVKDRGNYGYT
>TRBV3-1|13|TRBJ1-1
ASSQDLQANTEAF
>TRBV15|15|TRBJ2-7
ATSRYSLRTGKYEQY
>TRBV6-1|13|TRBJ1-5
ASSDGWFGNQPQH
>TRBV25-1|16|TRBJ1-1
ASSFTHPHGGKGTEAF
>TRBV7-6|12|TRBJ2-7
ASSRGQDFLEQY
>TRBV7-3|10|TRBJ1-2
ASSTGAGGYT
>TRBV6-5|14|TRBJ2-3
ASSYSVSGGLDTQY
>TRBV24-1|14|TRBJ1-1
AASDPQGRVDTEAF
>TRBV20-1|11|TRBJ2-7
SARDGRGYEQY
>TRBV7-2|13|TRBJ1-6
ASSPRQGQRSPLH
>TRBV2|11|TRBJ2-2
ARRPPDTGELF
>TRBV19|10|TRBJ1-5
ASSVTAQPQH
>TRBV4-1|14|TRBJ2-2
ASSQAIQGNTGELF
>TRBV9|12|TRBJ2-7
ASSVAGVTYEQY
>TRBV7-6|10|TRBJ2-7
ASSRGTDEQY
>TRBV10-3|14|TRBJ1-2
AISESEGGLGYGYT
>TRBV5-1|12|TRBJ1-1
ASSVDIRNTEAF
>TRBV7-9|10|TRBJ1-1
ASSVSIDEAF
>TRBV29-1|11|TRBJ1-2
SVEVGTTRGYT
>TRBV6-1|13|TRBJ1-5
ASTVRQGSNQPQH
>TRBV7-9|10|TRBJ2-7
ASSLVAGGQY
>TRBV20-1|14|TRBJ1-1
SARGTDRGANTEAF
>TRBV10-3|11|TRBJ2-7
ATRTGSSYEQY
>TRBV12-3/TRBV12-4|12|TRBJ2-3
ASSSPHRTDTQY
>TRBV19|13|TRBJ2-3
ASSIEGGGTDTQY